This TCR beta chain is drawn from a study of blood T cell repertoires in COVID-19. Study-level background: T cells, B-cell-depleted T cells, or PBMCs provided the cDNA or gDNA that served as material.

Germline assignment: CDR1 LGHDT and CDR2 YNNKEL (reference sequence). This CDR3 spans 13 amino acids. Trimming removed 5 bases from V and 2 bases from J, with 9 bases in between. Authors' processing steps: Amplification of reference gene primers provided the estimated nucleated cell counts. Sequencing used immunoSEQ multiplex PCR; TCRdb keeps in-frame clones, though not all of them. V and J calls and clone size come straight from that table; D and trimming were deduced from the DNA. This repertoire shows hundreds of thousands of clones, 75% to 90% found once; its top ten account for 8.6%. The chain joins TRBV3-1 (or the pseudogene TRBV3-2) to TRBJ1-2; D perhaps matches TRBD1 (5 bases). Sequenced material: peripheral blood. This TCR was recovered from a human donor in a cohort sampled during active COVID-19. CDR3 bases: TGTGCCAGCAGCAGGACACGAAACTATGGCTACACCTTC. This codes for CASSRTRNYGYTF.